This T cell receptor (beta chain) was sequenced for a study of blood T cell repertoires in COVID-19. Original handling: For nucleated cells, counts were estimated from reference gene primer amplification. Clones were read by immunoSEQ multiplex PCR, and TCRdb kept only the in-frame ones, dropping some. D and trimming come from the DNA, and the V and J calls and clone size come from that table. In the table there are 99,000 or so clones, 85% of which are singletons. The CDR3 is made up of 14 amino acids. Germline lookup yields CDR1 SGHRS and CDR2 YFSETQ. Trimming took 3 bases from V and 2 from J, leaving 8 bases between them.

Sequencing input: peripheral blood. This clonotype was obtained from a man aged 50-59 years with acute or convalescent COVID-19. The chain employs TRBV5-1 and TRBJ2-2; weak D call: TRBD1 (5 bases). CDR3 nucleotide sequence: TGCGCCAGCAGCTCCGGACAAAACACCGGGGAGCTGTTTTTT. Translated, it gives CASSSGQNTGELFF.